The rows below give T cell receptor beta chains drawn from one sample of a study of identical twins. TCRdb used MiXCR to reprocess the 5' RACE reads, holding one entry per CDR3 protein. The repertoire holds 690,000 or so distinct CDR3 sequences, with over 8.5% as singletons. These data are also associated with another study on yellow fever vaccine responses in identical twins.

The specimen sequenced was PBMCs. All receptors come from a woman aged 18-29 years in good health. The CDR3 runs from the conserved cysteine through the conserved F or W. The order of the fields is J gene, D gene, clone size, V gene, CDR3 protein, CDR3 DNA. D genes are given only for firm matches. Rows give clone size only sometimes, using once, few, many, or a class for an expanded clone.

J gene: TRBJ2-7; D gene: TRBD2; clone size: NA; V gene: TRBV20-1; CDR3 protein: CSAEPGLAGTYEQYF; CDR3 DNA: TGCAGTGCCGAACCGGGACTAGCGGGGACCTACGAGCAGTACTTC
J gene: TRBJ2-1; D gene: NA; clone size: NA; V gene: TRBV18; CDR3 protein: CASSPPGLVHEQFF; CDR3 DNA: TGTGCCAGCTCACCACCCGGACTTGTACATGAGCAGTTCTTC
J gene: TRBJ1-4; D gene: NA; clone size: few; V gene: TRBV29-1; CDR3 protein: CSVGGTRNEKLFF; CDR3 DNA: TGCAGCGTTGGGGGGACACGTAATGAAAAACTGTTTTTT
J gene: TRBJ2-2; D gene: TRBD1; clone size: NA; V gene: TRBV2; CDR3 protein: CASSPGQGGNTGELFF; CDR3 DNA: TGTGCCAGCAGCCCCGGACAGGGGGGTAACACCGGGGAGCTGTTTTTT
J gene: TRBJ1-5; D gene: NA; clone size: few; V gene: TRBV10-2; CDR3 protein: CASTERTSNQPQHF; CDR3 DNA: TGCGCCAGCACCGAGAGGACTAGCAATCAGCCCCAGCATTTT
J gene: TRBJ2-7; D gene: NA; clone size: few; V gene: TRBV9; CDR3 protein: CASSVGVGYEQYF; CDR3 DNA: TGTGCCAGCAGCGTAGGGGTGGGGTACGAGCAGTACTTC
J gene: TRBJ2-3; D gene: NA; clone size: NA; V gene: TRBV29-1; CDR3 protein: CSVEGDSLSPDTQYF; CDR3 DNA: TGCAGCGTTGAGGGGGACTCCCTTTCCCCAGATACGCAGTATTTT
J gene: TRBJ2-3; D gene: NA; clone size: NA; V gene: TRBV27; CDR3 protein: CASSSDRGRNTQYF; CDR3 DNA: TGTGCCAGCAGTTCAGACCGGGGCCGTAATACGCAGTATTTT
J gene: TRBJ2-1; D gene: NA; clone size: NA; V gene: TRBV20-1; CDR3 protein: CSARRGGRSSYNEQFF; CDR3 DNA: TGCAGTGCTAGAAGGGGGGGGCGGAGCTCCTACAATGAGCAGTTCTTC
J gene: TRBJ2-1; D gene: NA; clone size: NA; V gene: TRBV3-1; CDR3 protein: CASSPRDWEQFF; CDR3 DNA: TGTGCCAGCAGCCCGCGGGATTGGGAGCAGTTCTTC
J gene: TRBJ2-7; D gene: TRBD2; clone size: NA; V gene: TRBV4-2; CDR3 protein: CASSPGTSGRVFHYEQYF; CDR3 DNA: TGTGCCAGCAGCCCTGGGACTAGCGGGAGGGTATTCCACTACGAGCAGTACTTC
J gene: TRBJ1-1; D gene: NA; clone size: many; V gene: TRBV10-3; CDR3 protein: CAISESTGGGTEAFF; CDR3 DNA: TGTGCCATCAGTGAGTCTACCGGGGGTGGCACTGAAGCTTTCTTT
J gene: TRBJ2-2; D gene: NA; clone size: NA; V gene: TRBV5-1; CDR3 protein: CASTWTALSTGELFF; CDR3 DNA: TGCGCCAGCACCTGGACAGCCCTGAGCACCGGGGAGCTGTTTTTT
J gene: TRBJ2-1; D gene: TRBD2; clone size: many; V gene: TRBV5-1; CDR3 protein: CASSQGLAGVEQFF; CDR3 DNA: TGCGCCAGCAGCCAAGGACTAGCGGGGGTCGAGCAGTTCTTC
J gene: TRBJ2-7; D gene: NA; clone size: NA; V gene: TRBV7-2; CDR3 protein: CASSPRVPLDEQYF; CDR3 DNA: TGTGCCAGCAGCCCGAGAGTGCCTCTCGACGAGCAGTACTTC
J gene: TRBJ1-1; D gene: NA; clone size: many; V gene: TRBV29-1; CDR3 protein: CSIRPLNTEAFF; CDR3 DNA: TGCAGCATCCGCCCCCTGAACACTGAAGCTTTCTTT
J gene: TRBJ2-3; D gene: NA; clone size: NA; V gene: TRBV10-3; CDR3 protein: CAISRQVSDTQYF; CDR3 DNA: TGTGCCATCAGCAGACAGGTTTCAGATACGCAGTATTTT
J gene: TRBJ2-2; D gene: NA; clone size: many; V gene: TRBV2; CDR3 protein: CASSVGTLGTGELFF; CDR3 DNA: TGTGCCAGCAGTGTAGGTACTCTAGGCACCGGGGAGCTGTTTTTT
J gene: TRBJ1-5; D gene: NA; clone size: NA; V gene: TRBV9; CDR3 protein: CASSVGGEGQPQHF; CDR3 DNA: TGTGCCAGCAGCGTCGGGGGCGAAGGGCAGCCCCAGCATTTT
J gene: TRBJ2-7; D gene: TRBD2; clone size: few; V gene: TRBV7-9; CDR3 protein: CASSSPSGGTSYEQYF; CDR3 DNA: TGTGCCAGCAGCAGCCCTAGCGGGGGGACGTCCTACGAGCAGTACTTC
J gene: TRBJ1-1; D gene: TRBD1; clone size: few; V gene: TRBV5-1; CDR3 protein: CASVSGTGNTEAFF; CDR3 DNA: TGCGCCAGCGTGTCCGGGACAGGGAACACTGAAGCTTTCTTT
J gene: TRBJ2-7; D gene: TRBD1; clone size: few; V gene: TRBV25-1; CDR3 protein: CASSVAGTGSRDQYF; CDR3 DNA: TGTGCCAGCAGTGTAGCCGGGACAGGGAGTCGGGATCAGTACTTC